A single T cell receptor (beta chain) is shown here with its context. This record belongs to a study of cytomegalovirus exposure and HLA in healthy donors. The CDR3 sequence is 14 residues long. V gave up 5 bases and J gave up 8 bases, with 17 bases separating them. Germline loops: CDR1 SGHNT, CDR2 YENEEA. PCR primers comprised 60 Vbeta and 13 Jbeta primers. Clones were read by immunoSEQ multiplex PCR, and TCRdb kept only the in-frame ones, dropping some. The sample records about 130,000 clones, around 83% being singletons. The receptor was derived from a girl aged 2-10 years in good health and CMV-seronegative. The sequencing input was PBMCs. The rearrangement uses TRBV11-3 and TRBJ2-3, with unresolved D. The CDR3 DNA follows: TGTGCCAGCAGCCTCGCATCATCTAGATGTACGCAGTATTTT. It specifies CASSLASSRCTQYF.